This T cell receptor beta chain was captured in a study of cytomegalovirus exposure and HLA in healthy donors. PCR primers comprised 60 Vbeta and 13 Jbeta primers. Profiled with immunoSEQ multiplex PCR; TCRdb holds only in-frame clones, not every one. This table has approximately 93,000 clones, just under 80% appearing once. Germline V CDR1 and CDR2: SGDLS, YYNGEE. The ends lost 3 bases at V and 7 bases at J; junction bases unmatched: 6. CDR3 length equals 14 residues. This clone was seen a few times. The sequencing input was PBMCs. The rearrangement links TRBV9 to TRBJ1-5; 8 bases are a match to TRBD1. This clonotype was sampled from a woman in her 40s in good health and CMV-seronegative. CDR3 coding DNA: TGTGCCAGCAGCGAGACCACAGGGGGACAGCCCCAGCATTTT. It translates to CASSETTGGQPQHF.